A single sample gave rise to the 28 T cell receptor beta chains below, sequenced in a study of T-cell reconstitution after alpha-beta-depleted transplantation in children. Unique molecular identifiers were used in preparing the TCRbeta library. TCRdb processed the PCR reads anew with MiXCR; each CDR3 protein has one entry. The data show 700,000 or so distinct CDR3 sequences, around 13% seen once. The input for sequencing was PBMCs, taken before TCRalphabeta/CD19-depleted stem cell transplant. The receptors originated from a girl aged 2-10 years with congenital amegakaryocytic thrombocytopenia, due to receive a stem cell transplant.

This clonotype has a handful of counts. The junction differs from germline at one of its ends, possibly a read error. V and J are TRBV20-1 and TRBJ2-2; 7 bases fit TRBD2. The CDR3 is made up of 17 amino acids. Germline lookup yields CDR1 DFQATT and CDR2 SNEGSKA (reference sequence). DNA for the CDR3: TGCTGTGCGGAAAGACTTGAGTCGGGGGGGAACACCGGGGAGCTGTTTTTT. Protein sequence: CCAERLESGGNTGELFF.

The genes are TRBV11-3 and TRBJ2-1; the D is unclear. Trimming removed 0 bases from V and 8 bases from J, with 5 bases in between. Germline loops: CDR1 SGHNT, CDR2 YENEEA. This CDR3 contains 12 residues. CDR3 nucleotide sequence: TGTGCCAGCAGCTTAGAGGCGCATGAGCAGTTCTTC. Encoded protein: CASSLEAHEQFF. Full variable domain (missing parts from reference TRBV11-3 and TRBJ2-1): EAGVVQSPRYKIIEKKQPVAFWCNPISGHNTLYWYLQNLGQGPELLIRYENEEAVDDSQLPKDRFSAERLKGVDSTLKIQPAELGDSAVYLCASSLEAHEQFFGPGTRLTVL.

About this clonotype: This could be a read error, since a much larger clone is one nucleotide away. The rearrangement uses TRBV28 and TRBJ2-7; the D is unclear. The CDR3 contains 17 residues. V gave up 5 bases and J gave up 5 bases, with 25 bases separating them. Looked up from germline, CDR1 is MDHEN and CDR2 is SYDVKM. The CDR3 reads CASSNFFERPRSNEQYF. The CDR3 DNA follows: TGTGCCAGCAGTAATTTCTTTGAGAGGCCCAGATCCAACGAGCAGTACTTC.

This chain uses TRBV29-1 with TRBJ1-1; possible D gene TRBD1, 6 bases. Between the trimmed V and J ends, which lost 2 bases and 2 bases, there was a span of 15 bases. The CDR3 contains 15 residues. CDR1 is SQVTM, CDR2 ANQGSEA, per germline. The chain's CDR3 is CSVEQLQGANTEAFF. The CDR3 DNA reads as TGCAGCGTTGAACAGTTACAGGGCGCAAACACTGAAGCTTTCTTT.

This chain joins TRBV20-1 and TRBJ2-5; 9 bases fit TRBD1. CDR1 and CDR2 (germline): DFQATT, SNEGSKA (reference sequence). The V and J ends lost 6 bases and 5 bases, in that order; junction bases with no gene match: 4. This CDR3 spans 12 amino acids. CDR3 nucleotide sequence: TGCAGTGCCCCACAGGGGGCCGAGACCCAGTACTTC. This sequence encodes CSAPQGAETQYF.

This clonotype was observed at least ten times. The chain couples TRBV20-1 to TRBJ2-3; TRBD2 might be the D (7 bases). The CDR3 runs to 17 residues. Germline V gene sequence: CDR1 DFQATT, CDR2 SNEGSKA (reference sequence). V was shortened by 0 bases and J by 2 bases, with 18 bases between the two germline ends. CDR3 protein: CSARDGGAGAHTDTQYF. CDR3 in DNA: TGCAGTGCTAGAGATGGGGGCGCGGGGGCCCACACAGATACGCAGTATTTT.

This clonotype has at least ten counts. V is TRBV5-1 and J is TRBJ2-1, with TRBD2 identical over 11 bases. Germline CDR1 SGHRS, CDR2 YFSETQ. The CDR3 is made up of 15 amino acids. V lost 2 bases to trimming and J lost 5 bases; unmatched junction nucleotides: 3. CDR3 DNA sequence: TGCGCCAGCAGCTTACTAGCGGGAGAGAACAATGAGCAGTTCTTC. This gives the protein CASSLLAGENNEQFF.

This clonotype was seen a few times. This sequence joins TRBV29-1 and TRBJ2-7, with D uncertain. V was pared by 5 bases and J by 0 bases, with 14 bases between. The CDR3 contains 14 residues. Per the germline V gene, CDR1 is SQVTM and CDR2 is ANQGSEA. CDR3 sequence (DNA): TGCAGCGTTAGGAAGGCAGTCCCCTCCTACGAGCAGTACTTC. Translation gives CSVRKAVPSYEQYF.

This clonotype was seen repeatedly, ten times or more. V is TRBV29-1 and J is TRBJ2-1; D remains ambiguous. This CDR3 comprises 11 residues. CDR1 is SQVTM, CDR2 ANQGSEA, per germline. Trimming stripped 7 bases from V and 3 bases from J, with 7 bases between. The CDR3 sequence is CSAPIYNEQFF. The CDR3 coding sequence is TGCAGCGCGCCTATCTACAATGAGCAGTTCTTC.

In its sample, this clonotype was seen many times. The rearrangement uses TRBV9 and TRBJ2-1; no clear D. The CDR3 loop spans 14 amino acids. Germline CDR1 SGDLS, CDR2 YYNGEE. V lost 1 base to trimming and J lost 5 bases, with 10 bases between them. The DNA for the CDR3 is TGTGCCAGCAGCGTACGGAGTTCCCACAATGAGCAGTTCTTC. Its translation: CASSVRSSHNEQFF. The full variable domain, its missing parts supplied by reference TRBV9 and TRBJ2-1, is DSGVTQTPKHLITATGQRVTLRCSPRSGDLSVYWYQQSLDQGLQFLIQYYNGEERAKGNILERFSAQQFPDLHSELNLSSLELGDSALYFCASSVRSSHNEQFFGPGTRLTVL.

This clonotype was found many times. The chain uses TRBV5-6 and TRBJ2-4; the D gene is possibly TRBD2 (6 bases). CDR1 SGHDT and CDR2 YYEEEE come from the germline V gene. V was pared by 1 base and J by 0 bases, with 14 bases between. The CDR3 runs 17 residues. The CDR3 sequence: CASSLRTGDLAKNIQYF. CDR3 nucleotide sequence: TGTGCCAGCAGCTTGCGTACGGGGGACCTAGCCAAAAACATTCAGTACTTC.

This clonotype has only a few counts. The chain couples TRBV12-3 or TRBV12-4 to TRBJ2-7, with D perhaps matching TRBD1 (5 bases). Trimming took off 5 bases at V and 0 bases at J, with 17 bases between the two ends. The CDR3 sequence is 16 residues long. The CDR3 region is CASSPPRAISSYEQYF. CDR3 nucleotides: TGTGCCAGCAGTCCCCCCAGGGCAATCAGCTCCTACGAGCAGTACTTC.

The chain carries TRBV12-3 or TRBV12-4 and TRBJ2-5, with a tentative D call TRBD2 (6 bases). The CDR3 length is 14 residues. V lost 6 bases and J lost 1, with 12 bases in between. The CDR3 reads CASSPIAVQETQYF. In nucleotides, the CDR3 is TGTGCCAGCAGCCCAATAGCGGTCCAAGAGACCCAGTACTTC.

As to this clonotype: Lacking the conserved final phenylalanine or tryptophan, this CDR3 likely reflects a read error. This sequence joins TRBV7-2 and TRBJ2-5; D ambiguous. The CDR3 contains 12 residues. V was clipped by 5 bases and J by 9 bases, with 13 bases between them. CDR1 is SGHTA, CDR2 FQGNSA, per germline. Here the CDR3 reads CASSDTLVAQYL. In nucleotides, the CDR3 is TGTGCCAGCAGCGATACCTTGGTGGCCCAGTACCTC.

This sequence joins TRBV27 and TRBJ1-6; D unresolved. Trimming left V 5 bases short and J 7 bases short, with 9 bases between. This CDR3 is built from 13 residues. CDR1 MNHEY and CDR2 SMNVEV come from the germline V gene (reference sequence). The CDR3 nucleotides read TGTGCCAGCAGTAAGCTGGCGAATTCACCCCTCCACTTT. It translates to CASSKLANSPLHF.

About this clonotype itself: A read error may explain this, as a much larger clone is one base away. This chain links TRBV7-8 with TRBJ2-1; D might be TRBD1 (5 bases). The CDR3 consists of 17 residues. Germline values: CDR1 SGHVS, CDR2 FQNEAQ. The CDR3 loop is CASSLVSRTSAMNEQVF. The CDR3 DNA reads TGTGCCAGCAGCTTAGTTTCCCGGACAAGTGCAATGAATGAGCAGGTCTTC.

This clonotype was seen repeatedly, ten times or more. The chain links TRBV10-3 to TRBJ2-3, with a tentative D call TRBD2 (5 bases). Trimming took 0 bases from V and 3 from J, leaving 16 bases between them. CDR1 and CDR2 from the germline V gene are ENHRY and SYGVKD. This CDR3 is built from 17 residues. The CDR3 spells CAISESISSERTDTQYF. The CDR3 bases are TGTGCCATCAGTGAGTCGATAAGCAGCGAGCGGACAGATACGCAGTATTTT.

This clonotype was counted only a few times. The chain combines TRBV9 with TRBJ2-1; 9 bases align to TRBD1. CDR3 length: 16 residues. Unmatched junction bases numbered 3, after V lost 2 bases and J lost 0 bases. Germline loops: CDR1 SGDLS, CDR2 YYNGEE. In DNA, the CDR3 is TGTGCCAGCAGCGTTACAGGGGGCACCTCCTACAATGAGCAGTTCTTC. The encoded protein is CASSVTGGTSYNEQFF.

The V and J genes are TRBV12-3 or TRBV12-4 and TRBJ2-3; 7 nucleotides match TRBD2. Unmatched junction bases numbered 3, after V lost 2 bases and J lost 13 bases. This CDR3 spans 11 amino acids. CDR3 sequence: CASSLSREEYF. CDR3 coding DNA: TGTGCCAGCAGTTTATCCCGGGAGGAGTATTTT.

This clonotype was seen only a few times. The V and J genes are TRBV11-2 and TRBJ2-1, with unresolved D. Germline V gene lookup returns CDR1 SGHAT and CDR2 FQNNGV. Trimming took 3 bases from V and 3 from J, leaving 15 bases between them. CDR3 length equals 16 residues. Here the CDR3 reads CASSFRLITYYNEQFF. DNA of the CDR3: TGTGCCAGCAGCTTCAGACTTATTACCTACTACAATGAGCAGTTCTTC.

The chain carries TRBV7-6 and TRBJ2-5; D uncertain. The length of the CDR3 is 14 residues. Germline V gene data show CDR1 as SGHVS and CDR2 as FNYEAQ. The ends were cut back, 3 bases at V and 5 bases at J, with 13 bases in the middle. This chain's CDR3 is CASSFLANGETQYF. CDR3 nucleotides: TGTGCCAGCAGCTTTCTGGCCAACGGGGAGACCCAGTACTTC. Full variable domain (remainder filled in from reference TRBV7-6 and TRBJ2-5): GAGVSQSPRYKVTKRGQDVALRCDPISGHVSLYWYRQALGQGPEFLTYFNYEAQQDKSGLPNDRFSAERPEGSISTLTIQRTEQRDSAMYRCASSFLANGETQYFGPGTRLLVL.

This clonotype was seen only a few times. The V and J genes are TRBV5-6 and TRBJ1-5; D is unclear. The V and J ends lost 4 bases and 9 bases respectively, with 11 bases between them. CDR1 is SGHDT, CDR2 YYEEEE, per germline. CDR3 size: 12 residues. CDR3 residues: CASSDGSGPQHF. CDR3 nucleotide sequence: TGTGCCAGCAGCGACGGATCGGGGCCCCAGCATTTT.

This clonotype occurred a few times. The J gene is TRBJ2-7, the V gene TRBV6-1, with a possible D match to TRBD2 (6 bases). The CDR3 is made up of 12 amino acids. The germline V gene encodes CDR1 MNHNS and CDR2 SASEGT. Trimming left V 8 bases short and J 7 bases short, with 15 bases between. CDR3 sequence (DNA): TGTGCCAGCGCGGGAAGCTCGTCGGAGCAGTACTTC. Translated, it gives CASAGSSSEQYF.

This clonotype was counted ten times or more. The rearrangement joins TRBV10-3 to TRBJ2-3; D might be TRBD1 (6 bases). Trimming left V 2 bases short and J 4 bases short, with 13 bases between. CDR3 length equals 15 residues. Germline V gene sequence: CDR1 ENHRY, CDR2 SYGVKD. The CDR3 here is CAISEQGPVADTQYF. The CDR3 bases are TGTGCCATCAGTGAGCAGGGGCCCGTTGCAGATACGCAGTATTTT.

A few counts support this clonotype. The J gene is TRBJ1-5, the V gene TRBV24-1, with 7 bases matching TRBD1. Germline V gene lookup returns CDR1 KGHDR and CDR2 SFDVKD. V trimming: 11 bases; J trimming: 2 bases; junction bases outside the gene matches: 5. The CDR3 length is 13 residues. CDR3 residues: CAKIGQGNQPQHF. The DNA of the CDR3 is TGTGCCAAAATAGGACAGGGCAATCAGCCCCAGCATTTT.

As for this clonotype: Germline is not matched at one junction end, which may reflect a read error. This chain links TRBV5-1 with TRBJ1-6, with TRBD1 identical over 7 bases. CDR1 and CDR2 from the germline V gene are SGHRS and YFSETQ. The CDR3 is 16 amino acids. The CDR3 bases are TGCGCCAGCAGCGACCCGACAGGGATCTATATTTCACCCCTCCACTTT. This codes for CASSDPTGIYISPLHF.

The V and J genes are TRBV27 and TRBJ1-2, with D perhaps TRBD1 (5 bases). This CDR3 is 13 amino acids long. Germline loops: CDR1 MNHEY, CDR2 SMNVEV (reference sequence). V was trimmed by 3 bases and J by 6 bases, leaving 11 bases between them. The CDR3 loop is CASSLWQGHGYTF. In DNA, the CDR3 is TGTGCCAGCAGTTTGTGGCAGGGACATGGCTACACCTTC.

As for this clonotype: A much larger clone differs by one base, so this may be a read error. This chain uses TRBV6-5 with TRBJ2-7, with 9 nucleotides matching TRBD2. CDR1 MNHEY and CDR2 SVGAGI come from the germline V gene. Losses at the gene ends were 2 bases for V and 0 bases for J; bases not matched to a gene: 5. The CDR3 runs 16 residues. The CDR3 coding sequence is TGTGCCAGCAGTTACCTAGCGGGATCGTTCTCCTACGAGCAGTACTTC. It translates to CASSYLAGSFSYEQYF.